This paragraph covers one T cell receptor beta chain sequence. Its antigen is currently unknown. The CDR3 is 14 amino acids. CDR1 is PRHDT, CDR2 FYEKMQ, per germline (reference sequence). Trimming shortened V by 0 bases and J by 6 bases, and 9 bases separated the two germline ends. Assay used: immunoSEQ multiplex PCR; TCRdb lists only in-frame clones, some missing. The sample contains some 21,000 clones, roughly 82% of which appear only once. These data are taken from a study of OX40 agonist ivuxolimab in advanced cancers. Overall study: Ivuxolimab is an agonistic anti-OX40 (CD134) antibody, and patients were treated with it.

Regarding the study as a whole: Part of the nonresponder group also had normalized T-cell clonal expansion that was low.

The V gene is TRBV13, the J gene TRBJ1-5, with D perhaps TRBD1 (5 bases). The sample was CD4+ or CD8+ T cells sorted from blood, taken in a trial of the OX40 agonist ivuxolimab. The receptor was derived from an adult with an advanced solid tumor such as melanoma, head and neck, liver or kidney cancer. This CDR3 reads CASSLGRAPQPQHF. CDR3 bases: TGTGCCAGCAGCTTAGGCAGGGCTCCTCAGCCCCAGCATTTT. The full variable domain, with the rest looked up from reference TRBV13 and TRBJ1-5, is AAGVIQSPRHLIKEKRETATLKCYPIPRHDTVYWYQQGPGQDPQFLISFYEKMQSDKGSIPDRFSAQQFSDYHSELNMSSLELGDSALYFCASSLGRAPQPQHFGDGTRLSIL.